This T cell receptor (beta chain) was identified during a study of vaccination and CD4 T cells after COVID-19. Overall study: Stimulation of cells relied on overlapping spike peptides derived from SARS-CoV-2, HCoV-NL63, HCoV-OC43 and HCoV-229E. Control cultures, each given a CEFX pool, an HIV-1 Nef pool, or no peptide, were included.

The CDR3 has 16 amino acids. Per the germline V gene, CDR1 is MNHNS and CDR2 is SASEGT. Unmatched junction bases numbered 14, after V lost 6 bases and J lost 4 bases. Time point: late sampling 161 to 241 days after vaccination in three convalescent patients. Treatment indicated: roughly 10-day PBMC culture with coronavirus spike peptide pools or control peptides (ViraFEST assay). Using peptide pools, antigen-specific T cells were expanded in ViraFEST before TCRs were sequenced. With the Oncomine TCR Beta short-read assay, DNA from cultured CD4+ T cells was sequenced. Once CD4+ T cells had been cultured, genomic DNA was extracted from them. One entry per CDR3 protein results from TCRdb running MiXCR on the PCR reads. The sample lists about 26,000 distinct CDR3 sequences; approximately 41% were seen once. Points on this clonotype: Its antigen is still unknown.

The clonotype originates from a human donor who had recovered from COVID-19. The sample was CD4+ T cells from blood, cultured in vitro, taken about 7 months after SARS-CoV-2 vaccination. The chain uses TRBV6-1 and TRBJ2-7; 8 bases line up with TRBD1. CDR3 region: CASRPSRGQGAYEQYF. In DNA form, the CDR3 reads TGTGCCAGCAGACCAAGCCGTGGGCAGGGGGCGTACGAGCAGTACTTC.